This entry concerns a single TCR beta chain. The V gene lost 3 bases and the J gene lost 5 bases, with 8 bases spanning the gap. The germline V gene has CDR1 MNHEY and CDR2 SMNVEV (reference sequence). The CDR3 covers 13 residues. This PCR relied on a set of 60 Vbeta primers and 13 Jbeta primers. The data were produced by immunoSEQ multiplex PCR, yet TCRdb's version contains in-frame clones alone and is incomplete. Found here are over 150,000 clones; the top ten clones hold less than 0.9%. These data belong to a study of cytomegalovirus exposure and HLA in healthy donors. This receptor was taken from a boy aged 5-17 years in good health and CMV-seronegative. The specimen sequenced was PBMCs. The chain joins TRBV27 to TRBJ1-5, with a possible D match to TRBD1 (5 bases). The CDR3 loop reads CASSLGGDQPQHF. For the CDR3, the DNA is TGTGCCAGCAGTTTGGGGGGGGATCAGCCCCAGCATTTT.